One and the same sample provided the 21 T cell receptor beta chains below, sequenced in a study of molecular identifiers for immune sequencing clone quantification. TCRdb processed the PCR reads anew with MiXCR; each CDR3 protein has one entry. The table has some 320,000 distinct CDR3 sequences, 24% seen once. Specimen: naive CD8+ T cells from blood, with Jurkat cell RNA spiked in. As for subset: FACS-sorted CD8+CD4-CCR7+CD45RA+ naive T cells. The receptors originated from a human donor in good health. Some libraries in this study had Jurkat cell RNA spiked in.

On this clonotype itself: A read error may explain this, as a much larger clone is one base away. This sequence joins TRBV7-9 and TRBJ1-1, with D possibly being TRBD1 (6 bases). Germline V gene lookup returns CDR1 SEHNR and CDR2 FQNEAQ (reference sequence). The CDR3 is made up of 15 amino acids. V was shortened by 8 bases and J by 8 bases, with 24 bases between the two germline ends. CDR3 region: CASGQGPTTGKEAFF. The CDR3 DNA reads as TGTGCCAGCGGCCAGGGGCCAACCACAGGCAAAGAAGCTTTCTTT.

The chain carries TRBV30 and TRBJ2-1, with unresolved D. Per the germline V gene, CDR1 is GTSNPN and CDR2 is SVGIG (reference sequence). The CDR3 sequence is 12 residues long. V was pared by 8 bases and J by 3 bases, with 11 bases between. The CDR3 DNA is TGTGCCCGGTGCCTGAGCTACAATGAGCAGTTCTTC. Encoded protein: CARCLSYNEQFF. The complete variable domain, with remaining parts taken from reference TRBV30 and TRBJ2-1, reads SQTIHQWPATLVQPVGSPLSLECTVEGTSNPNLYWYRQAAGRGLQLLFYSVGIGQISSEVPQNLSASRPQDRQFILSSKKLLLSDSGFYLCARCLSYNEQFFGPGTRLTVL.

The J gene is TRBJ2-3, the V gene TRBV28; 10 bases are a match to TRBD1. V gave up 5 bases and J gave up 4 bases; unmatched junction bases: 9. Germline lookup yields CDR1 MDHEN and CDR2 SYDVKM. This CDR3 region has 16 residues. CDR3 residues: CASSGGRDRGSDTQYF. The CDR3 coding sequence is TGTGCCAGCAGTGGAGGCCGGGACAGGGGTTCAGATACGCAGTATTTT.

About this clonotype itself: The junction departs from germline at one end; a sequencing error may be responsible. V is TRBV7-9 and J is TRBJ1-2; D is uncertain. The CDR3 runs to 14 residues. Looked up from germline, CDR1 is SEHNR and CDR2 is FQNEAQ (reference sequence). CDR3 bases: TGTGCCAGCAGCTTAAACCCAACTAACTATGGCTACATCTTC. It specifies CASSLNPTNYGYIF.

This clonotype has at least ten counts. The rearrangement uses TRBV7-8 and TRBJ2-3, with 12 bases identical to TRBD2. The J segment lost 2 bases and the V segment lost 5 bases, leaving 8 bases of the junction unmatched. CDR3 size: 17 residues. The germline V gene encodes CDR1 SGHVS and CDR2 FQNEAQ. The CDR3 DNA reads TGTGCCAGCAGCCACCAACTAGCGGGGGGTAACACAGATACGCAGTATTTT. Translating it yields CASSHQLAGGNTDTQYF.

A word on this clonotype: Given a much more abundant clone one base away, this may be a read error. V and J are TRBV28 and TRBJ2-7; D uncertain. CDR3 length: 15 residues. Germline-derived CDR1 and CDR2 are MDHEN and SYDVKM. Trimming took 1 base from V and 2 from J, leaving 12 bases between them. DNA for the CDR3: TGTGCCAGCAGTTTATTGTGGGAAAGGACCTACGAGCAGTACTTC. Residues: CASSLLWERTYEQYF.

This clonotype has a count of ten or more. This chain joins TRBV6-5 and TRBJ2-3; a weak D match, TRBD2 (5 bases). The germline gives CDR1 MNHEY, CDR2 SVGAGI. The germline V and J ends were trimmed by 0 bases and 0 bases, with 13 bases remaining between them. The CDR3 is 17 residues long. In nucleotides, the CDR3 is TGTGCCAGCAGTTACTCTTGGGGAGAATCTAGCACAGATACGCAGTATTTT. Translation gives CASSYSWGESSTDTQYF.

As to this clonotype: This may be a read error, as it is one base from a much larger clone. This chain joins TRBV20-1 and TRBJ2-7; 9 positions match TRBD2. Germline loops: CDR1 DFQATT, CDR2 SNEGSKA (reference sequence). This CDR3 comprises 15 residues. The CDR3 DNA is TGCGGTGCTAGAGCTTGGGCGGGAGGGCCCTACGAGCAGTACTTC. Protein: CGARAWAGGPYEQYF.

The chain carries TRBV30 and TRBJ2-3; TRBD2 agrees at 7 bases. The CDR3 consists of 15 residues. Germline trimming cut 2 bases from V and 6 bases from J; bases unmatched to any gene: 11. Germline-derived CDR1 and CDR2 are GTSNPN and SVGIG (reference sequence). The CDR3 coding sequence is TGTGCCTGGAGTATAGGGGCGGGAGAGGGGGATACGCAGTATTTT. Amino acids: CAWSIGAGEGDTQYF. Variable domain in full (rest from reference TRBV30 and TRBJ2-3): SQTIHQWPATLVQPVGSPLSLECTVEGTSNPNLYWYRQAAGRGLQLLFYSVGIGQISSEVPQNLSASRPQDRQFILSSKKLLLSDSGFYLCAWSIGAGEGDTQYFGPGTRLTVL.

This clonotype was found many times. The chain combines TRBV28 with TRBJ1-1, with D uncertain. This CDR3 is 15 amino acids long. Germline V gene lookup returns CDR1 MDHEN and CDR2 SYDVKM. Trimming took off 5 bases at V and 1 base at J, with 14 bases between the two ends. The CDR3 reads CASSTRGRPNTEAFF. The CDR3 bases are TGTGCCAGCAGTACAAGAGGCCGGCCGAACACTGAAGCTTTCTTT.

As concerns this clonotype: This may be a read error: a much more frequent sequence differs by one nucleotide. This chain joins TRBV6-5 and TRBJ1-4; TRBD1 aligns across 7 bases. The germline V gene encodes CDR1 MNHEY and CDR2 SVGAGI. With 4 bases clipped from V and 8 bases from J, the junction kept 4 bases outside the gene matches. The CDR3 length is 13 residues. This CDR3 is CASSCVGQEKLFF. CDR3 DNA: TGTGCCAGCAGTTGCGTGGGACAGGAAAAACTGTTTTTT.

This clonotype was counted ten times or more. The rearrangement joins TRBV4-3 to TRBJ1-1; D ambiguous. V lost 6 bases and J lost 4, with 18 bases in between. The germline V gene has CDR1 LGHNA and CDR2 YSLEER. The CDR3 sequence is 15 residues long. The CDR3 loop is CASSPIGGSATEAFF. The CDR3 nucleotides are TGCGCCAGCAGTCCAATTGGAGGGTCGGCCACTGAAGCTTTCTTT.

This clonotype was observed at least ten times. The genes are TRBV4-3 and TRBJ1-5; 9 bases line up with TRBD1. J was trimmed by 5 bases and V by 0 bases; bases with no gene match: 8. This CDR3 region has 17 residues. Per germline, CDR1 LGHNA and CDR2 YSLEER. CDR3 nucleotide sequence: TGCGCCAGCAGCCAAGAAAGGGATACAGGGGGCGATCAGCCCCAGCATTTT. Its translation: CASSQERDTGGDQPQHF.

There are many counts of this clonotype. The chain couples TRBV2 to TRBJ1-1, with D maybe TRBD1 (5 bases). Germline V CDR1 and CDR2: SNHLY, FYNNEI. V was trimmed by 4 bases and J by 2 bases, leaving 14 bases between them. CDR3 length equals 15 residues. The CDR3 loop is CASSATTAPNTEAFF. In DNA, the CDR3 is TGTGCCAGCAGTGCAACGACAGCGCCAAACACTGAAGCTTTCTTT.

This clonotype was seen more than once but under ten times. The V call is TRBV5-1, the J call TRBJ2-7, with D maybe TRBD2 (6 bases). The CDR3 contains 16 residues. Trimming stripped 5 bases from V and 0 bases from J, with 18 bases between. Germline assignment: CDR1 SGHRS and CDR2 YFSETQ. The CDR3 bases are TGCGCCAGCAGTGTAGTGGGCGGGACGGCCTCCTACGAGCAGTACTTC. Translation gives CASSVVGGTASYEQYF.

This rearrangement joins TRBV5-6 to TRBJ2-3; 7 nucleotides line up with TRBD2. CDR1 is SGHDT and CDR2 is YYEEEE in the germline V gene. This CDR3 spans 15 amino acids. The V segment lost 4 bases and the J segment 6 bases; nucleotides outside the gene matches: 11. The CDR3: CASSGGVPRLDTQYF. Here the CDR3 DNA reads TGTGCCAGCAGCGGGGGGGTCCCCAGATTGGATACGCAGTATTTT.

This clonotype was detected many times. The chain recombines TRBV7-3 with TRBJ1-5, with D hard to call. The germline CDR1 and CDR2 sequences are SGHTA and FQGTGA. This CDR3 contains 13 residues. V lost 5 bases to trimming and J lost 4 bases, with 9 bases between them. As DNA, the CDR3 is TGTGCCAGCAGCCCCCAGACTAATCAGCCCCAGCATTTT. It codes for CASSPQTNQPQHF.

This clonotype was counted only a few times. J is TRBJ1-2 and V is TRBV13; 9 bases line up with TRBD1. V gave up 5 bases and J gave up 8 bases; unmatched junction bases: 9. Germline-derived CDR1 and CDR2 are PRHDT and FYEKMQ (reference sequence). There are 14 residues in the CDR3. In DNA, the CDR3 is TGTGCCAGCAGCCAACAGGGGGCTGGATACGGCTACACCTTC. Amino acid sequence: CASSQQGAGYGYTF.

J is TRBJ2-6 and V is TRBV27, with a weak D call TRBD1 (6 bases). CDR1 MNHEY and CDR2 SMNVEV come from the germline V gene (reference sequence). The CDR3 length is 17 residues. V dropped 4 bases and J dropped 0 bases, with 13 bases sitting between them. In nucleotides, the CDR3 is TGTGCCAGCAGTTGGACAGCCACCACCTCTGGGGCCAACGTCCTGACTTTC. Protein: CASSWTATTSGANVLTF.

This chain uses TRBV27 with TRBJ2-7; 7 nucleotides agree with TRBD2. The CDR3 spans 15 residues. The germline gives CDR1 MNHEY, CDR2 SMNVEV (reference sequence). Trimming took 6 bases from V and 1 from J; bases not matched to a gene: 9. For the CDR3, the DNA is TGTGCCAGCAGGTTCAGGTGGGGGGGGTCCTACGAGCAGTACTTC. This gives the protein CASRFRWGGSYEQYF.

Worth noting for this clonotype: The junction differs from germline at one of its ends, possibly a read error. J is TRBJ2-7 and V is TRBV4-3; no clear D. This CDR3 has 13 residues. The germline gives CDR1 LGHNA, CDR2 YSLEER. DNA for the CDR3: TGCGCCAGCAGCCAGGACGAATCCTACGAGCAGTGCTTC. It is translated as CASSQDESYEQCF.